These 24 T cell receptor beta chains were all obtained from the same sample, sequenced in a study of CD8+ T cells in alopecia areata. Extracted RNA was reverse transcribed into cDNA, the sequencing template. Using immunoSEQ multiplex PCR, the repertoire was profiled, and TCRdb retains in-frame clones only, with some absent. This sample has approximately 99,000 clones, with approximately 60% found just once. Material for sequencing was CD8+ T cells sorted from blood. The receptors were sampled from a human donor in good health.

The genes are TRBV29-1 and TRBJ1-1; D call uncertain. The CDR3 extends over 12 amino acids. The germline CDR1 and CDR2 sequences are SQVTM and ANQGSEA. CDR3 protein: CTVIGGRSEAFF. CDR3 in DNA: TGCACCGTAATTGGAGGGAGGAGTGAAGCTTTCTTT.

The V gene is TRBV28, the J gene TRBJ1-5; 11 positions match TRBD1. CDR1 and CDR2 from the germline V gene are MDHEN and SYDVKM. Trimming took 2 bases from V and 6 from J; bases not matched to a gene: 3. The CDR3 covers 15 residues. The CDR3 protein is CASSLGDRGSQPQHF. CDR3 DNA sequence: TGTGCCAGCAGTTTAGGGGACAGGGGGTCTCAGCCCCAGCATTTT.

This chain joins TRBV13 and TRBJ1-6; D is unresolved. Per germline, CDR1 PRHDT and CDR2 FYEKMQ (reference sequence). CDR3 length: 15 amino acids. V was shortened by 2 bases and J by 5 bases, with 10 bases between the two germline ends. The chain's CDR3 is CASSLSQNNNSPLHF. CDR3 nucleotides: TGTGCCAGCAGCTTATCCCAGAACAATAATTCACCCCTCCACTTT. Together with reference TRBV13 and TRBJ1-6, the CDR3 gives the full variable domain: AAGVIQSPRHLIKEKRETATLKCYPIPRHDTVYWYQQGPGQDPQFLISFYEKMQSDKGSIPDRFSAQQFSDYHSELNMSSLELGDSALYFCASSLSQNNNSPLHFGNGTRLTVT.

This clone was observed a few times. The V gene is TRBV7-6, the J gene TRBJ2-7; no clear D. The germline V and J ends were trimmed by 2 bases and 2 bases, with 10 bases remaining between them. From germline, CDR1 is SGHVS and CDR2 FNYEAQ. This CDR3 comprises 14 residues. In DNA form, the CDR3 reads TGTGCCAGCAGCTTACACTCACATCCCTACGAGCAGTACTTC. This encodes CASSLHSHPYEQYF.

CDR3 loop: CASSYPSGGPETQYF. CDR3 nucleotides: TGTGCCAGCAGTTATCCTAGCGGGGGGCCAGAGACCCAGTACTTC. The chain combines TRBV28 with TRBJ2-5; TRBD2 matches at 11 bases. The CDR3 sequence is 15 residues long. Germline-derived CDR1 and CDR2 are MDHEN and SYDVKM. V shed 4 bases, J shed 4 bases, and the junction held 5 bases outside the gene matches.

The chain links TRBV5-6 to TRBJ2-7, with 10 bases that match TRBD1. Germline CDR1 is SGHDT and CDR2 is YYEEEE. This CDR3 has 14 amino acids. The J segment lost 6 bases and the V segment lost 2 bases, leaving 5 bases of the junction unmatched. The CDR3 protein is CASSFGTGVTEQYF. The CDR3 bases are TGTGCCAGCAGCTTTGGGACAGGGGTGACCGAGCAGTACTTC.

The chain employs TRBV28 and TRBJ2-2; 9 bases line up with TRBD1. The CDR3 is 17 amino acids. CDR1 and CDR2 from the germline V gene are MDHEN and SYDVKM. V shed 3 bases, J shed 6 bases, and the junction held 11 bases outside the gene matches. CDR3 coding DNA: TGTGCCAGCAGTTTCACAACAGGGGGCGTTCATCCCGGGGAGCTGTTTTTT. It codes for CASSFTTGGVHPGELFF.

The V and J genes are TRBV30 and TRBJ1-2; D is unclear. There are 13 residues in the CDR3. Between the trimmed V and J ends, which lost 7 bases and 0 bases, there was a span of 12 bases. Germline values: CDR1 GTSNPN, CDR2 SVGIG (reference sequence). CDR3 loop: CASLGWTNYGYTF. The CDR3, as DNA: TGTGCCTCCCTCGGATGGACTAACTATGGCTACACCTTC.

This clone has more than one count but fewer than ten. J is TRBJ2-1 and V is TRBV6-1; D remains ambiguous. Germline CDR1 is MNHNS and CDR2 is SASEGT. CDR3 size: 15 residues. The V end lost 2 bases, the J end lost 4 bases, and 12 bases lay between the germline ends. DNA of the CDR3: TGTGCCAGCAGTGAAAGGGCTAGTGAATACAATGAGCAGTTCTTC. Encoded protein: CASSERASEYNEQFF.

This clone was found a few times. This sequence joins TRBV25-1 and TRBJ2-5; 10 bases are a match to TRBD2. Looked up from germline, CDR1 is MGHDK and CDR2 is SYGVNS. The CDR3 length is 18 residues. After removal of 1 base from V and 2 bases from J, the junction contained 10 bases not matched to a gene. DNA for the CDR3: TGTGCCAGCAGTGAATGGAGGTTAGCGGGGGGCTCACAAGAGACCCAGTACTTC. Its translation: CASSEWRLAGGSQETQYF.

The chain employs TRBV9 and TRBJ2-7, with TRBD1 as a possible D gene (6 bases). Germline-derived CDR1 and CDR2 are SGDLS and YYNGEE. The V end lost 2 bases, the J end lost 5 bases, and 8 bases lay between the germline ends. This CDR3 contains 12 residues. DNA for the CDR3: TGTGCCAGCAGCGTGCAGGGGCACGAGCAGTACTTC. It yields the protein CASSVQGHEQYF.

The rearrangement joins TRBV4-1 to TRBJ2-7, with 9 bases identical to TRBD1. The CDR3 spans 17 residues. V was clipped by 0 bases and J by 4 bases; unmatched bases: 10. Germline CDR1 reads MGHRA; CDR2 reads YSYEKL. The CDR3 is CASSQDGIGTGSYEQYF. The DNA of the CDR3 is TGCGCCAGCAGCCAAGACGGGATCGGGACAGGGTCTTACGAGCAGTACTTC.

This sequence joins TRBV5-6 and TRBJ2-7; 11 bases match TRBD1. CDR1 and CDR2 from the germline V gene are SGHDT and YYEEEE. The CDR3 has 14 amino acids. V lost 3 bases to trimming and J lost 3 bases; unmatched junction nucleotides: 2. The CDR3 here is CASSSGTGGYEQYF. The CDR3 DNA is TGTGCCAGCAGCTCGGGGACAGGGGGCTACGAGCAGTACTTC.

The chain uses TRBV4-2 and TRBJ2-1, with TRBD2 matching over 8 bases. CDR3 size: 16 residues. V trimming: 1 base; J trimming: 7 bases; junction bases outside the gene matches: 9. From germline, CDR1 is LGHNA and CDR2 YNFKEQ. The CDR3 coding sequence is TGTGCCAGCAGCCAAGGGTACGACGGCGGGGGGAATGAGCAGTTCTTC. It encodes CASSQGYDGGGNEQFF.

The table lists this clone with a few counts. The V gene is TRBV7-9, the J gene TRBJ2-1, with 11 bases that match TRBD2. CDR1 is SEHNR, CDR2 FQNEAQ, per germline (reference sequence). The CDR3 extends over 14 amino acids. J gave up 10 bases and V 5 bases, and 7 bases lay outside the gene matches. DNA of the CDR3: TGTGCCAGCAGCATGGGACTAGCGGTTAACGAGCAGTTCTTC. This sequence encodes CASSMGLAVNEQFF.

This chain connects TRBV5-4 to TRBJ1-5; D perhaps matches TRBD1 (5 bases). The CDR3 has 14 residues. V lost 0 bases and J lost 4, with 8 bases in between. Germline CDR1 is SGHNT and CDR2 is YYREEE (reference sequence). CDR3 coding DNA: TGTGCCAGCAGCTTGGCAGGGCCAAATCAGCCCCAGCATTTT. Its protein product is CASSLAGPNQPQHF.

This clone showed up just a few times. This chain uses TRBV11-2 with TRBJ2-3, with a possible D match to TRBD2 (6 bases). The CDR3 contains 14 residues. CDR1 and CDR2 (germline): SGHAT, FQNNGV. Between the trimmed V and J ends, which lost 5 bases and 0 bases, there was a span of 9 bases. CDR3 DNA: TGTGCCAGCAGCATCGGGACTAGCACAGATACGCAGTATTTT. Protein: CASSIGTSTDTQYF. Together with reference TRBV11-2 and TRBJ2-3, the CDR3 gives the full variable domain: EAGVAQSPRYKIIEKRQSVAFWCNPISGHATLYWYQQILGQGPKLLIQFQNNGVVDDSQLPKDRFSAERLKGVDSTLKIQPAKLEDSAVYLCASSIGTSTDTQYFGPGTRLTVL.

The chain couples TRBV4-3 to TRBJ2-1; D possibly corresponds to TRBD1 (6 bases). Per germline, CDR1 LGHNA and CDR2 YSLEER. Trimming removed 0 bases at V and 8 bases at J, with 17 bases between. The CDR3 length is 16 residues. The CDR3 here is CASSQDGTSGRDEQFF. The CDR3 DNA follows: TGCGCCAGCAGCCAAGACGGGACAAGCGGCAGGGATGAGCAGTTCTTC.

This rearrangement joins TRBV7-9 to TRBJ2-7, with D hard to call. Germline V gives CDR1 SEHNR, CDR2 FQNEAQ (reference sequence). V lost 0 bases, J lost 0 bases, and 9 bases lay in between. The CDR3 length is 15 residues. The CDR3 sequence is CASSLAEDGSYEQYF. CDR3 in DNA: TGTGCCAGCAGCTTAGCAGAGGACGGCTCCTACGAGCAGTACTTC.

The chain is built from TRBV15 and TRBJ2-5; 7 bases are a match to TRBD2. Germline values: CDR1 LNHNV, CDR2 YYDKDF (reference sequence). V lost 6 bases, J lost 9 bases, and 10 bases stayed unmatched. The CDR3 totals 13 residues. CDR3 sequence: CATRTYGREAQYF. CDR3 coding DNA: TGTGCCACCAGAACCTACGGTCGGGAGGCCCAGTACTTC. Together with reference TRBV15 and TRBJ2-5, the CDR3 gives the full variable domain: DAMVIQNPRYQVTQFGKPVTLSCSQTLNHNVMYWYQQKSSQAPKLLFHYYDKDFNNEADTPDNFQSRRPNTSFCFLDIRSPGLGDTAMYLCATRTYGREAQYFGPGTRLLVL.

The gene calls are TRBV29-1 and TRBJ2-1; 10 nucleotides align to TRBD2. The CDR3 loop spans 14 amino acids. The germline gives CDR1 SQVTM, CDR2 ANQGSEA. V lost 4 bases, J lost 7 bases, and 7 bases stayed unmatched. CDR3 sequence: CSVGKSGGANEQFF. Here the CDR3 DNA reads TGCAGCGTTGGTAAAAGCGGGGGGGCGAATGAGCAGTTCTTC.

Here the CDR3 reads CASSQGQGGSYNSPLHF. The DNA for the CDR3 is TGCGCCAGCAGCCAAGGACAGGGGGGCTCCTATAATTCACCCCTCCACTTT. This chain links TRBV4-1 with TRBJ1-6, with 9 bases that match TRBD1. Germline V CDR1 and CDR2: MGHRA, YSYEKL. With 1 base clipped from V and 0 bases from J, the junction kept 1 base outside the gene matches. The CDR3 runs to 17 residues.

This chain connects TRBV27 to TRBJ1-5; a weak D match, TRBD1 (5 bases). CDR3 size: 14 residues. Deletions cut 5 bases from V and 2 bases from J, with 10 bases between. The germline V gene encodes CDR1 MNHEY and CDR2 SMNVEV (reference sequence). CDR3 sequence: CASSRSRGNQPQHF. In DNA, the CDR3 is TGTGCCAGCAGTAGGAGCAGGGGCAATCAGCCCCAGCATTTT.

The V call is TRBV5-6, the J call TRBJ1-5; 8 nucleotides line up with TRBD1. V shed 5 bases and J 2 bases; nucleotides not matched to a gene: 6. The CDR3 runs 15 residues. CDR1 is SGHDT and CDR2 is YYEEEE in the germline V gene. The CDR3 nucleotides are TGTGCCAGCAGTATTGGGACAGGCGGCAATCAGCCCCAGCATTTT. As protein: CASSIGTGGNQPQHF.